This T cell receptor beta chain comes out of a study of immune characterization of retroperitoneal liposarcoma. Each CDR3 protein is one row after TCRdb ran MiXCR on the PCR reads. Of roughly 10,000 distinct CDR3 sequences in the sample, more than 25% were seen once. This clonotype has just a few counts. Germline CDR1 is WNHNN and CDR2 is SYGVQD (reference sequence). V shed 7 bases, J shed 1 base, and the junction held 15 bases outside the gene matches. This CDR3 has 18 amino acids. The sequencing input was tumor tissue. This receptor was obtained from a male donor with retroperitoneal liposarcoma. The rearrangement joins TRBV10-1 to TRBJ2-2, with TRBD1 matching 7 bases. CDR3 residues: CASNHESPGQENTGELFF. The CDR3 DNA sequence: TGCGCCAGCAATCATGAGAGCCCTGGACAGGAGAACACCGGGGAGCTGTTTTTT.